The 8 T cell receptor beta chains presented below share a single source sample, sequenced in a study of Ad26.COV2.S vaccination and SARS-CoV-2 variants. Treatment noted: some 20 received Ad26.COV2.S at low or high dose, single or two shots; about five received placebo; per-sample allocation not given. Samples analyzed were those drawn on day 63 after the first vaccine or placebo injection. Sequencing used immunoSEQ multiplex PCR; TCRdb keeps in-frame clones, though not all of them. This sample has 400,000 to 500,000 clones, with roughly 90% found just once. Sequencing used peripheral blood, obtained in a trial of Ad26.COV2.S vaccine versus placebo. All receptors come from a person aged 18-65 years who received the Ad26.COV2.S COVID-19 vaccine or a placebo.

This chain connects TRBV7-9 to TRBJ2-7; D unclear. The germline V gene encodes CDR1 SEHNR and CDR2 FQNEAQ (reference sequence). Deletions cut 5 bases from V and 5 bases from J, with 13 bases between. The CDR3 covers 13 residues. CDR3 sequence reads: CASSPPSNNEQYF. Written as DNA, the CDR3 is TGTGCCAGCAGCCCACCCTCGAATAACGAGCAGTACTTC. Drawing the rest from reference TRBV7-9 and TRBJ2-7, the complete variable domain is DTGVSQNPRHKITKRGQNVTFRCDPISEHNRLYWYRQTLGQGPEFLTYFQNEAQLEKSRLLSDRFSAERPKGSFSTLEIQRTEQGDSAMYLCASSPPSNNEQYFGPGTRLTVT.

V is TRBV7-8 and J is TRBJ2-5, with D possibly being TRBD1 or TRBD2 (5 bases each). Trimming pared 5 bases from V and 5 bases from J, leaving 15 bases between. Germline loops: CDR1 SGHVS, CDR2 FQNEAQ. The CDR3 loop spans 14 amino acids. The CDR3 bases are TGTGCCAGCAGCAAGACAGATCGCGGGGAGACCCAGTACTTC. It translates to CASSKTDRGETQYF.

V and J are TRBV11-2 and TRBJ2-5, with 12 positions matching TRBD2. After removal of 5 bases from V and 5 bases from J, the junction contained 6 bases not matched to a gene. Germline CDR1 SGHAT, CDR2 FQNNGV. The CDR3 loop spans 15 amino acids. The CDR3 sequence: CASSVGLAGYETQYF. The CDR3 nucleotides are TGTGCCAGCAGCGTTGGACTAGCGGGGTATGAGACCCAGTACTTC.

The chain joins TRBV10-3 to TRBJ1-2; D perhaps matches TRBD1 (6 bases). The ends were cut back, 5 bases at V and 2 bases at J, with 12 bases in the middle. Looked up from germline, CDR1 is ENHRY and CDR2 is SYGVKD. The CDR3 length is 14 residues. CDR3 nucleotide sequence: TGTGCCATCAGTCCAAGACAGGCCAACTATGGCTACACCTTC. Translated, it gives CAISPRQANYGYTF.

V is TRBV6-6 and J is TRBJ2-7; 10 bases are shared with TRBD1. CDR1 is MNHNY and CDR2 is SVGAGI in the germline V gene (reference sequence). The ends lost 2 bases at V and 11 bases at J; junction bases unmatched: 0. The CDR3 has 11 amino acids. This CDR3 is CASSYGTGEYF. The CDR3 nucleotides read TGTGCCAGCAGTTACGGGACAGGGGAGTACTTC.

This chain uses TRBV7-8 with TRBJ2-2; maybe TRBD1 (5 bases). The CDR3 is made up of 14 amino acids. Germline values: CDR1 SGHVS, CDR2 FQNEAQ. V was shortened by 5 bases and J by 3 bases, with 10 bases between the two germline ends. CDR3 sequence (DNA): TGTGCCAGCAGCACAGGATCTTACACCGGGGAGCTGTTTTTT. Amino acids: CASSTGSYTGELFF. The whole variable domain, remainder taken from reference TRBV7-8 and TRBJ2-2, is GAGVSQSPRYKVAKRGQDVALRCDPISGHVSLFWYQQALGQGPEFLTYFQNEAQLDKSGLPSDRFFAERPEGSVSTLKIQRTQQEDSAVYLCASSTGSYTGELFFGEGSRLTVL.

This rearrangement joins TRBV5-1 to TRBJ2-3; unclear D gene. Germline lookup yields CDR1 SGHRS and CDR2 YFSETQ. V shed 5 bases and J shed 2 bases, with 12 bases lying between them. This CDR3 region has 14 residues. The CDR3 protein is CASRPDAYTDTQYF. The CDR3 DNA sequence: TGCGCCAGCAGACCCGACGCATACACAGATACGCAGTATTTT. The full variable domain, in which reference TRBV5-1 and TRBJ2-3 provide the parts outside the CDR3, is KAGVTQTPRYLIKTRGQQVTLSCSPISGHRSVSWYQQTPGQGLQFLFEYFSETQRNKGNFPGRFSGRQFSNSRSEMNVSTLELGDSALYLCASRPDAYTDTQYFGPGTRLTVL.

The CDR3 DNA sequence: TGTGCCAGTAGTATATTGATAGGCGGGACAGGGTCCATCTACGAGCAGTACTTC. It is translated as CASSILIGGTGSIYEQYF. The chain carries TRBV19 and TRBJ2-7, with TRBD1 identical over 9 bases. This CDR3 has 18 amino acids. V shed 2 bases and J 3 bases; nucleotides not matched to a gene: 14. CDR1 is LNHDA, CDR2 SQIVND, per germline (reference sequence).